The 16 T cell receptor beta chains below were found in one sample sequenced in a study of T cells in localized non-small cell lung cancer. The protocol was immunoSEQ multiplex PCR, while the TCRdb copy is restricted to in-frame clones and leaves out a portion. The table lists about 54,000 clones, over 75% of them singletons. The source was peripheral blood, collected before any cancer treatment. Receptors originate from a female donor of 60 years or more with stage II squamous cell lung carcinoma.

The chain couples TRBV6-5 to TRBJ1-5; no clear D gene. CDR3 length: 14 residues. V shed 0 bases and J shed 3 bases, with 6 bases lying between them. Germline-derived CDR1 and CDR2 are MNHEY and SVGAGI. CDR3 sequence reads: CASSYSGNNQPQHF. CDR3 nucleotides: TGTGCCAGCAGTTACTCGGGCAACAATCAGCCCCAGCATTTT.

V and J are TRBV20-1 and TRBJ2-7; the match to TRBD1 covers 7 bases. The CDR3 consists of 10 residues. V was clipped by 8 bases and J by 6 bases; unmatched bases: 4. The V gene's germline CDR1 is DFQATT and CDR2 SNEGSKA (reference sequence). The CDR3 DNA sequence: TGCAGTTCACAGGGGAGCGAGCAGTACTTC. Encoded protein: CSSQGSEQYF.

CDR3 DNA: TGCGCCAGCAGTGAGTTAATCGAGCAGTACTTC. This encodes CASSELIEQYF. The chain recombines TRBV10-2 with TRBJ2-7; D uncertain. CDR1 WSHSY and CDR2 SAAADI come from the germline V gene. This CDR3 has 11 amino acids. With 1 base removed from V and 6 bases from J, the gap between germline ends came to 4 bases.

The chain carries TRBV9 and TRBJ2-3, with 8 bases aligning to TRBD2. Germline V lookup: CDR1 SGDLS, CDR2 YYNGEE. The CDR3 length is 13 residues. J lost 1 base, V lost 7 bases, and 2 bases had no gene match. For the CDR3, the DNA is TGTGCCAGCGAGACTAGCGGCACAGATACGCAGTATTTT. It encodes CASETSGTDTQYF.

This clone occurred once. The chain joins TRBV30 to TRBJ1-2; no clear D. This CDR3 is built from 14 residues. V was shortened by 0 bases and J by 2 bases, with 10 bases between the two germline ends. Germline CDR1 GTSNPN, CDR2 SVGIG (reference sequence). For the CDR3, the DNA is TGTGCCTGGAGTGTGATGGGAGGGAACTATGGCTACACCTTC. It is translated as CAWSVMGGNYGYTF.

The chain is built from TRBV5-1 and TRBJ2-3; 8 bases are shared with TRBD2. Germline lookup yields CDR1 SGHRS and CDR2 YFSETQ. V lost 0 bases, J lost 6 bases, and 6 bases stayed unmatched. The CDR3 runs to 15 residues. CDR3 DNA: TGCGCCAGCAGCTTGGACGGGGGGGCCGGGGATACGCAGTATTTT. Translated, it gives CASSLDGGAGDTQYF.

The chain links TRBV28 to TRBJ2-6, with TRBD1 matching 7 bases. After removal of 10 bases from V and 0 bases from J, the junction contained 3 bases not matched to a gene. The length of the CDR3 is 14 residues. The germline V gene encodes CDR1 MDHEN and CDR2 SYDVKM. The CDR3 here is CATRDSSGANVLTF. CDR3 bases: TGTGCCACCAGGGACAGCTCTGGGGCCAACGTCCTGACTTTC.

The rearrangement joins TRBV15 to TRBJ2-3; a possible D gene is TRBD2 (5 bases). Per germline, CDR1 LNHNV and CDR2 YYDKDF (reference sequence). Trimming stripped 5 bases from V and 0 bases from J, with 9 bases between. This CDR3 spans 14 amino acids. CDR3 nucleotide sequence: TGTGCCACCAGCTGGAGCGGAAGCACAGATACGCAGTATTTT. It translates to CATSWSGSTDTQYF.

This chain uses TRBV2 with TRBJ1-2; 12 nucleotides match TRBD1. Germline V gives CDR1 SNHLY, CDR2 FYNNEI. The CDR3 totals 17 residues. V was clipped by 8 bases and J by 3 bases; unmatched bases: 13. The CDR3 loop is CASRGQGADYHYYGYTF. CDR3 in DNA: TGTGCCAGCCGGGGACAGGGGGCCGATTACCACTACTATGGCTACACCTTC.

The table lists this clone with a few counts. The rearrangement links TRBV5-1 to TRBJ1-2; D ambiguous. The germline V and J ends were trimmed by 0 bases and 2 bases, with 5 bases remaining between them. Germline values: CDR1 SGHRS, CDR2 YFSETQ. The CDR3 covers 13 residues. CDR3 DNA: TGCGCCAGCAGCTTGGTGGGGAACTATGGCTACACCTTC. Translating gives CASSLVGNYGYTF.

The chain is built from TRBV15 and TRBJ2-1, with D perhaps matching TRBD1 or TRBD2 (7 bases each). Germline V lookup: CDR1 LNHNV, CDR2 YYDKDF (reference sequence). This CDR3 has 16 amino acids. Between the trimmed V and J ends, which lost 0 bases and 9 bases, there was a span of 18 bases. The CDR3 reads CATSRDLRGGHREQFF. CDR3 DNA sequence: TGTGCCACCAGCAGAGATCTCAGGGGGGGGCATCGTGAGCAGTTCTTC.

This rearrangement joins TRBV15 to TRBJ2-3; tentatively, D is TRBD2 (6 bases). Trimming left V 3 bases short and J 1 base short, with 14 bases between. Germline V gene sequence: CDR1 LNHNV, CDR2 YYDKDF (reference sequence). This CDR3 contains 16 residues. The CDR3 sequence: CATSRERSSGTDTQYF. In DNA form, the CDR3 reads TGTGCCACCAGCAGGGAGAGGTCTAGCGGCACAGATACGCAGTATTTT. The full variable domain, its missing parts supplied by reference TRBV15 and TRBJ2-3, is DAMVIQNPRYQVTQFGKPVTLSCSQTLNHNVMYWYQQKSSQAPKLLFHYYDKDFNNEADTPDNFQSRRPNTSFCFLDIRSPGLGDTAMYLCATSRERSSGTDTQYFGPGTRLTVL.

The chain couples TRBV6-1 to TRBJ2-7; 12 bases map to TRBD1. The V gene end was trimmed by 3 bases and the J gene end by 4 bases; junction bases not matched to a gene: 4. Germline loops: CDR1 MNHNS, CDR2 SASEGT. This CDR3 spans 15 amino acids. CDR3 nucleotide sequence: TGTGCCAGCAGTGAGGGGACAGGGGGCGTATACGAGCAGTACTTC. Protein product: CASSEGTGGVYEQYF.

This chain links TRBV4-1 with TRBJ2-7; D gene unclear. The V end lost 0 bases, the J end lost 5 bases, and 14 bases lay between the germline ends. Germline loops: CDR1 MGHRA, CDR2 YSYEKL. The CDR3 loop spans 15 amino acids. CDR3 DNA: TGCGCCAGCAGCCAAGAACCACTTTATACGGACGAGCAGTACTTC. This encodes CASSQEPLYTDEQYF.

The chain employs TRBV9 and TRBJ2-7, with no clear D. CDR3 size: 15 residues. Trimming took 1 base from V and 2 from J, leaving 13 bases between them. Germline V CDR1 and CDR2: SGDLS, YYNGEE. The CDR3 nucleotides read TGTGCCAGCAGCGTACAGGACGGATCAACCTACGAGCAGTACTTC. Protein: CASSVQDGSTYEQYF.

This rearrangement joins TRBV18 to TRBJ1-4; TRBD1 matches at 7 bases. In germline, CDR1 is KGHSH, CDR2 LQKENI. Losses at the gene ends were 4 bases for V and 7 bases for J; bases not matched to a gene: 12. This CDR3 spans 16 amino acids. DNA for the CDR3: TGTGCCAGCTCACGGGACCTACAGGGGAGAAGTGAAAAACTGTTTTTT. This translates into CASSRDLQGRSEKLFF. The full variable domain, in which reference TRBV18 and TRBJ1-4 provide the parts outside the CDR3, is NAGVMQNPRHLVRRRGQEARLRCSPMKGHSHVYWYRQLPEEGLKFMVYLQKENIIDESGMPKERFSAEFPKEGPSILRIQQVVRGDSAAYFCASSRDLQGRSEKLFFGSGTQLSVL.